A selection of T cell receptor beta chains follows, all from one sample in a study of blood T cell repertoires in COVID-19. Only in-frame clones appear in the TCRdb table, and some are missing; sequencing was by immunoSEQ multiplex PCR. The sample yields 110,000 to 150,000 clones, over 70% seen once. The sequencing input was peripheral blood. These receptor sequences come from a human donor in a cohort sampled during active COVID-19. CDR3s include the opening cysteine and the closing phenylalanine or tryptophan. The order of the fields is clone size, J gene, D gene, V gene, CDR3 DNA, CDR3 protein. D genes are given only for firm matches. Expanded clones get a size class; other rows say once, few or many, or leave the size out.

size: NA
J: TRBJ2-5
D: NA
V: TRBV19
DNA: TGTGCCAGTAGTCAACCAGGGGAGAAAGAGACCCAGTACTTC
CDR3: CASSQPGEKETQYF

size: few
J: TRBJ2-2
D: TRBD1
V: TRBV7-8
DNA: TGTGCCAGCAGCCAGAGACAGGGCACCGGGGAGCTGTTTTTT
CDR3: CASSQRQGTGELFF

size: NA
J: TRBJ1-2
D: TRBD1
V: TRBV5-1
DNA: TGCGCCAGCAGCAACCGGACAGGGGGCAACTATGGCTACACCTTC
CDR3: CASSNRTGGNYGYTF

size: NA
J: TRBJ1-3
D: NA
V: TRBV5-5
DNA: TGTGCCAGCAGCCACTCGAATGGAAACACCATATATTTT
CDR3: CASSHSNGNTIYF

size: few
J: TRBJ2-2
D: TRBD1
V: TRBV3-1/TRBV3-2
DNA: TGTGCCAGCAGCCGGGACAGGGACACCGGGGAGCTGTTTTTT
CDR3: CASSRDRDTGELFF

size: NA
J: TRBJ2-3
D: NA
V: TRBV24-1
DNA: TGTGCCACCAGTGATATTGGTGAACGGGTCACAGATACGCAGTATTTT
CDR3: CATSDIGERVTDTQYF

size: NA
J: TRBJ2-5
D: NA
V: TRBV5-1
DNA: TGCGCCAGCAGCTTGGGGAGAGAGACCCAGTACTTC
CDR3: CASSLGRETQYF

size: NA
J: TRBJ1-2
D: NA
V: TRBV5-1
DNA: TGCGCCAGCAGCTTGGATCTTGGGGCCTATGGCTACACCTTC
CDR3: CASSLDLGAYGYTF

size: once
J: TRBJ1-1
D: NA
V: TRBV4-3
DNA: TGCGCCAGCAGCCATGCGGGCAGGAACACTGAAGCTTTCTTT
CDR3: CASSHAGRNTEAFF

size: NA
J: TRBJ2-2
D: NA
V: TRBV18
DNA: TGTGCCAGCTCACTAATCGGCGGGGAGCTGTTTTTT
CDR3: CASSLIGGELFF

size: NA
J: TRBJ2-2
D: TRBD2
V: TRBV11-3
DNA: TGTGCCAGCAGCCTACTAGCGGGAAACACCGGGGAGCTGTTTTTT
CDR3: CASSLLAGNTGELFF

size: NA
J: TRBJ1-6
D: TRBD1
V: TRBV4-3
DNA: TGCGCCAGCAGTCCGGACAGGGGGGATTCACCCCTCCACTTT
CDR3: CASSPDRGDSPLHF

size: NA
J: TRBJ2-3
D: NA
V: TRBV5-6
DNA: TGTGCCAGCAGATGGAGAATAGCTGAAGGCACAGATACGCAGTATTTT
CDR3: CASRWRIAEGTDTQYF

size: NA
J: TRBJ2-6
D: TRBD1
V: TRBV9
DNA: TGTGCCAGCAGCGCTACGGGACAGGCTAGGGCCAACGTCCTGACTTTC
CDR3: CASSATGQARANVLTF

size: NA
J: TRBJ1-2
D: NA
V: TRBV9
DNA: TGTGCCAGCAGCGTAGAGGGGGGGCGCGACTATGGCTACACCTTC
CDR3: CASSVEGGRDYGYTF

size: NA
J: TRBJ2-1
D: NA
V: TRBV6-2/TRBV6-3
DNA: TGTGCCAGCAGTTTGGGGGCACTGTACAATGAGCAGTTCTTC
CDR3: CASSLGALYNEQFF

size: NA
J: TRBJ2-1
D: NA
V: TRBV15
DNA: TGTGCCACCAGCAGATCCCAGGGTGGGAAGCAGTTCTTC
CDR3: CATSRSQGGKQFF

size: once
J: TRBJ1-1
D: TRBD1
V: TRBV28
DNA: TGTGCCAGCAGTAGGACAGGGACGAACACTGAAGCTTTCTTT
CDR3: CASSRTGTNTEAFF

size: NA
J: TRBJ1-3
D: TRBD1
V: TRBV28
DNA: TGTGCCAGCTCCCCAGGGGGCGGAAACACCATATATTTT
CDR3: CASSPGGGNTIYF

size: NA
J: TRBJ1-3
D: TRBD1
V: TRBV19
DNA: TGTGCCAGTAGTGTTCAGGGACAGAACTCTGGAAACACCATATATTTT
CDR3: CASSVQGQNSGNTIYF

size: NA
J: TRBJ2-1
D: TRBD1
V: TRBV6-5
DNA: TGTGCCAGCAGTACCGGGACAGGGGGCTCGGGTGAGCAGTTCTTC
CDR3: CASSTGTGGSGEQFF

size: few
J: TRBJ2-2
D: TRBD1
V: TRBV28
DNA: TGTGCCAGCAGTCCCGGGACAGGGGTACGGGAGCTGTTTTTT
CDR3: CASSPGTGVRELFF

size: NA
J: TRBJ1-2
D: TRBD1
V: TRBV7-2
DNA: TGTGCCAGCAGCTTAGCGGCGGGCACAGGGGTGCCCTATGGCTACACCTTC
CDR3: CASSLAAGTGVPYGYTF

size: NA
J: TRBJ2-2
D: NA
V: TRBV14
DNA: TGTGCCAGCAGCGTAAGGAGCGGCACCGGGGAGCTGTTTTTT
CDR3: CASSVRSGTGELFF

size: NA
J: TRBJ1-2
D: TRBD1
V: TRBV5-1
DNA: TGCGCCAGCAGCCCGGGACAGGACAACGGCTATGGCTACACCTTC
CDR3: CASSPGQDNGYGYTF

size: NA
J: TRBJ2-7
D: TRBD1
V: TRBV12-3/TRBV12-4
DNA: TGTGCCAGCAGTCACCGGGACAGAAAGCAGTACTTC
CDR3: CASSHRDRKQYF

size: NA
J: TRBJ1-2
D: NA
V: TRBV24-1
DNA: TGTGCCACCAGTGATCAGTATGGCTACACCTTC
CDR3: CATSDQYGYTF

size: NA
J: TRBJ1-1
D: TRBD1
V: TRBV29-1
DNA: TGCAGCGCTGGGGACAGTATGAACACTGAAGCTTTCTTT
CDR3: CSAGDSMNTEAFF

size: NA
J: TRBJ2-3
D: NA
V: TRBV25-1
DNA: TGTGCCAGCAGTGTTTACTCAGGGGATTTCGGCACAGATACGCAGTATTTT
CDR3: CASSVYSGDFGTDTQYF

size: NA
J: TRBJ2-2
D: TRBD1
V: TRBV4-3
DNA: TGCGCCAGCAGCCAGGGGACAGGGGGCGCGATCGGGGAGCTGTTTTTT
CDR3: CASSQGTGGAIGELFF

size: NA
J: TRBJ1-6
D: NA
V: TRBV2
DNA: TGTGCCAGCAGTGGAGTGGCACTACTTGGTTCACCCCTCCACTTT
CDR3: CASSGVALLGSPLHF

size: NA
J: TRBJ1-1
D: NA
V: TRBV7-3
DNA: TGTGCCAGCAGCCTAGGGACAAATGCTGAAGCTTTCTTT
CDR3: CASSLGTNAEAFF

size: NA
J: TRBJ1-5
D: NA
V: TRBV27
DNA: TGTGCCAGCAGTTCTCGCGACGGGGTGTTCAATCAGCCCCAGCATTTT
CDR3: CASSSRDGVFNQPQHF

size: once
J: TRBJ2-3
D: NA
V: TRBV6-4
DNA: TGTGCCAGCAGTGACTCCGGCAGGGATGGCACAGATACGCAGTATTTT
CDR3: CASSDSGRDGTDTQYF

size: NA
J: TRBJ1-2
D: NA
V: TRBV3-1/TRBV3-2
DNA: TGTGCCAGCAGCCAAGATTTAATGGCACATGGCTACACCTTC
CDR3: CASSQDLMAHGYTF

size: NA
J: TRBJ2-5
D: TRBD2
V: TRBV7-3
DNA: TGTGCCAGCAGCTTAGCGGGGGGGCCAGAGACCCAGTACTTC
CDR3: CASSLAGGPETQYF

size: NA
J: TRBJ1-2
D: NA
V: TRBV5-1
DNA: TGCGCCAGCAGCCCCGACAGTAGGGGCTTAGGGGGCTACACCTTC
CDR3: CASSPDSRGLGGYTF

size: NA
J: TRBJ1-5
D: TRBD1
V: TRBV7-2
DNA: TGTGCCAGCAGCCCCCATCAGGGGGGCCCGCCCCAGCATTTT
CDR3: CASSPHQGGPPQHF

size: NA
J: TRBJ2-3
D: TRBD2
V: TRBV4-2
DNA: TGTGCCAGCAGCCAGTCGACTAGCGGGGGCACAGATACGCAGTATTTT
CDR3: CASSQSTSGGTDTQYF

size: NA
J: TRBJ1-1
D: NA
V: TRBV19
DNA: TGTGCCAGTAGTACAACACATAACACTGAAGCTTTCTTT
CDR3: CASSTTHNTEAFF

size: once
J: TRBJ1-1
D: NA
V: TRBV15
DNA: TGTGCCACCAGCCCCCGGGGAGGGTGGAACACTGAAGCTTTCTTT
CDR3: CATSPRGGWNTEAFF

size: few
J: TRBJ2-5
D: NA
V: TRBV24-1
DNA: TGTGCCACCAGTGATTCACAGGGTCGGGAGACCCAGTACTTC
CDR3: CATSDSQGRETQYF

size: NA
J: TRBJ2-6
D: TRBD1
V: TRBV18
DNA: TGTGCCAGCTCACCTAGACAGGGAAAGAGCTCTGGGGCCAACGTCCTGACTTTC
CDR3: CASSPRQGKSSGANVLTF

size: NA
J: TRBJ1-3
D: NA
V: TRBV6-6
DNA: TGTGCCAGCAGTTCCTACTCTGGAAACACCATATATTTT
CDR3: CASSSYSGNTIYF

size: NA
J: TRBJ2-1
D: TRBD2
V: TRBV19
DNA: TGTGCCAGTAGTTTTTCTAGGGCGGGGGCCTACAATGAGCAGTTCTTC
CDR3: CASSFSRAGAYNEQFF

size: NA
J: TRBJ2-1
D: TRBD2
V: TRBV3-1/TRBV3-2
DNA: TGTGCCAGCAGCCAAGGAGCGTTAGCGGGGCGTCTCGATGAGCAGTTCTTC
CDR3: CASSQGALAGRLDEQFF

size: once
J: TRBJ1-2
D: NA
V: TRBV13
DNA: TGTGCCAGCAGCTCACAGGGCTATGGCTACACCTTC
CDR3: CASSSQGYGYTF

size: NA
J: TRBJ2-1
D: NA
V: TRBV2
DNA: TGTGCCAGCACCTCCAATTTACTAAACACTGAGCAGTTCTTC
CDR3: CASTSNLLNTEQFF